This entry lists 15 T cell receptor beta chains sequenced from one sample in a study of PD-L1 blockade in urothelial cancer. Libraries were prepared by immunoSEQ multiplex PCR; TCRdb keeps only in-frame clonotypes and omits some of them. This table has roughly 41,000 clones, 65% to 85% appearing once. The sequenced sample was PBMCs, obtained around atezolizumab (anti-PD-L1) treatment. Receptor source: a man between 60 and 75 years old with urothelial cancer.

The chain couples TRBV6-1 to TRBJ1-2; no reliable D call. The CDR3 has 12 residues. Trimming shortened V by 4 bases and J by 7 bases, and 10 bases separated the two germline ends. Germline V gene lookup returns CDR1 MNHNS and CDR2 SASEGT. The CDR3 sequence is CASSGTPRGYTF. The CDR3 coding sequence is TGTGCCAGCAGTGGTACTCCACGTGGCTACACCTTC.

The chain couples TRBV4-2 to TRBJ1-6; D is uncertain. V dropped 1 base and J dropped 8 bases, with 12 bases sitting between them. The CDR3 runs 15 residues. Germline CDR1 reads LGHNA; CDR2 reads YNFKEQ. CDR3 residues: CASSQAGLGDSPLHF. CDR3 sequence (DNA): TGTGCCAGCAGCCAAGCAGGTTTAGGTGATTCACCCCTCCACTTT.

CDR3 sequence: CASSQGGDIYEQYF. CDR3 bases: TGCGCCAGCAGCCAAGGTGGGGACATTTACGAGCAGTACTTC. This rearrangement joins TRBV4-1 to TRBJ2-7; D possibly corresponds to TRBD1 (6 bases). V was shortened by 1 base and J by 4 bases, with 11 bases between the two germline ends. CDR1 MGHRA and CDR2 YSYEKL come from the germline V gene. The CDR3 extends over 14 amino acids.

This chain joins TRBV27 and TRBJ1-2; TRBD1 matches at 9 bases. V shed 6 bases and J 7 bases; nucleotides not matched to a gene: 9. Germline V gene data show CDR1 as MNHEY and CDR2 as SMNVEV (reference sequence). CDR3 size: 14 residues. This chain's CDR3 is CASSSGTGMGGYTF. CDR3 sequence (DNA): TGTGCCAGCAGCTCCGGGACAGGGATGGGTGGCTACACCTTC.

V and J are TRBV30 and TRBJ2-1; 10 nucleotides match TRBD1. CDR1 and CDR2 (germline): GTSNPN, SVGIG (reference sequence). This CDR3 is 15 amino acids long. The trim removed 3 bases at V and 8 bases at J, leaving 10 bases unmatched. This chain's CDR3 is CAWRSTGGLLDEQFF. The CDR3 bases are TGTGCCTGGAGGTCGACAGGGGGCCTGCTGGATGAGCAGTTCTTC.

This rearrangement joins TRBV27 to TRBJ1-2; 7 bases are shared with TRBD1. CDR1 is MNHEY and CDR2 is SMNVEV in the germline V gene (reference sequence). V dropped 3 bases and J dropped 4; count of bases not matched to a gene: 5. The CDR3 sequence is 14 residues long. The DNA for the CDR3 is TGTGCCAGCAGTTTTGGGCAGGGGGTCTATGGCTACACCTTC. Translating gives CASSFGQGVYGYTF.

The chain employs TRBV5-1 and TRBJ1-1, with 9 bases that match TRBD1. Germline V gene data show CDR1 as SGHRS and CDR2 as YFSETQ. The CDR3 covers 17 residues. After removal of 4 bases from V and 3 bases from J, the junction contained 13 bases not matched to a gene. Here the CDR3 reads CASSPGTGRDRDTEAFF. Here the CDR3 DNA reads TGCGCCAGCAGCCCAGGGACAGGGAGGGATAGGGACACTGAAGCTTTCTTT.

The rearrangement links TRBV28 to TRBJ2-2, with TRBD2 as a possible D gene (6 bases). This CDR3 spans 16 amino acids. Germline loops: CDR1 MDHEN, CDR2 SYDVKM. V lost 4 bases and J 4 bases, leaving 16 bases between the germline ends. This chain's CDR3 is CASSSRDGGRTGELFF. The CDR3 region has the DNA TGTGCCAGCAGTTCCCGAGATGGAGGGCGCACCGGGGAGCTGTTTTTT.

The chain combines TRBV21-1 with TRBJ2-1; TRBD2, as called in the table, went unchecked against the DNA. TRBV21-1 is an annotated pseudogene. The CDR3 runs 19 residues. CDR3: CASSKAILAGVFSYNEQFF. The DNA for the CDR3 is TGTGCCAGCAGCAAAGCTATACTAGCGGGGGTTTTCTCCTACAATGAGCAGTTCTTC.

This chain's CDR3 is CASGGGNTGELFF. CDR3 sequence (DNA): TGCGCCAGCGGGGGCGGAAACACCGGGGAGCTGTTTTTT. This chain joins TRBV5-1 and TRBJ2-2; a possible D gene is TRBD1 (6 bases). CDR1 is SGHRS and CDR2 is YFSETQ in the germline V gene. The CDR3 extends over 13 amino acids. V was clipped by 7 bases and J by 2 bases, with 9 bases between them.

The rearrangement links TRBV5-8 to TRBJ1-4; D remains unclear. This CDR3 has 15 residues. V was shortened by 3 bases and J by 7 bases, with 16 bases between the two germline ends. Germline-derived CDR1 and CDR2 are SGHTS and YDEGEE. DNA for the CDR3: TGTGCCAGCAGCTCTCTCGGAGACGGAACTGAAAAACTGTTTTTT. Protein sequence: CASSSLGDGTEKLFF.

This chain connects TRBV7-9 to TRBJ2-1, with D possibly matching TRBD1 (6 bases). CDR1 SEHNR and CDR2 FQNEAQ come from the germline V gene (reference sequence). The CDR3 is 14 amino acids. The ends were cut back, 5 bases at V and 3 bases at J, with 11 bases in the middle. The CDR3 coding sequence is TGTGCCAGCAGCCCACGGGACAACTACAATGAGCAGTTCTTC. Translation: CASSPRDNYNEQFF.

V gene TRBV4-2 combines with J gene TRBJ1-3; 8 positions match TRBD1. Trimming at V came to 4 bases and at J to 4 bases, leaving 3 bases not matched to a gene. The CDR3 spans 14 residues. Germline V gene lookup returns CDR1 LGHNA and CDR2 YNFKEQ. The CDR3 region is CASSPRTGGNTIYF. In DNA form, the CDR3 reads TGTGCCAGCAGCCCTCGGACAGGGGGAAACACCATATATTTT.

The chain is built from TRBV27 and TRBJ1-2; 7 bases line up with TRBD1. There are 13 residues in the CDR3. Germline values: CDR1 MNHEY, CDR2 SMNVEV (reference sequence). V shed 5 bases, J shed 13 bases, and the junction held 13 bases outside the gene matches. CDR3 sequence: CASSENLTGRVTF. DNA of the CDR3: TGTGCCAGCAGTGAAAACCTGACAGGGCGGGTCACCTTC.

The V call is TRBV5-1, the J call TRBJ2-5; 11 bases are a match to TRBD2. Trimming at V came to 0 bases and at J to 5 bases, leaving 6 bases not matched to a gene. This CDR3 has 16 amino acids. Germline V gene data show CDR1 as SGHRS and CDR2 as YFSETQ. The CDR3 DNA reads as TGCGCCAGCAGCTTGGCGATAGCGGGGGGGCTTGAGACCCAGTACTTC. It specifies CASSLAIAGGLETQYF.